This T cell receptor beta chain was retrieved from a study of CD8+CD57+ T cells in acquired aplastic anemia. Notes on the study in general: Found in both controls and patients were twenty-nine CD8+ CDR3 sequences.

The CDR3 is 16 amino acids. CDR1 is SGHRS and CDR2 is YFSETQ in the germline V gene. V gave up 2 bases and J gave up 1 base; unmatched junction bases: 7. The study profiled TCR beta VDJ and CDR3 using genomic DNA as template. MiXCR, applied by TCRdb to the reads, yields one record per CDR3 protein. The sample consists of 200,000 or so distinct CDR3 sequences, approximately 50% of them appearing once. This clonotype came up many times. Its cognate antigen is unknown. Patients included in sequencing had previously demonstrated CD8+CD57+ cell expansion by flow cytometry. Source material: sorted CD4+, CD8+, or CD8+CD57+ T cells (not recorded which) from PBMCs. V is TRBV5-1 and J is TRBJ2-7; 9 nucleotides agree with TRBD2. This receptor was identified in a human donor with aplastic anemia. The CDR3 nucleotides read TGCGCCAGCAGCTTCGCGGCGGGAGGGCTGTCCTACGAGCAGTACTTC. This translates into CASSFAAGGLSYEQYF.